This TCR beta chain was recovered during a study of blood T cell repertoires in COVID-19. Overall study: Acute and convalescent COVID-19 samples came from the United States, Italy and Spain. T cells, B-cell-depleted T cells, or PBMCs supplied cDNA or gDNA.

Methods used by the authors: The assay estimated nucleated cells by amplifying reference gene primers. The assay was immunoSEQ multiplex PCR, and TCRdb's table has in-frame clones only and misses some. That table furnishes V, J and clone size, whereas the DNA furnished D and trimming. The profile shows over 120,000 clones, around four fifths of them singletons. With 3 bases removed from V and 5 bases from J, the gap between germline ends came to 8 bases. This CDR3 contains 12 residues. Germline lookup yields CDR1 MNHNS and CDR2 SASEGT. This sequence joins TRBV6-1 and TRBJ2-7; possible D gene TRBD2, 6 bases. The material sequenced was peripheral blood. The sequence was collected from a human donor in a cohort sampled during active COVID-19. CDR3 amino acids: CASSEGRNEQYF. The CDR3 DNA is TGTGCCAGCAGTGAGGGGAGGAACGAGCAGTACTTC.